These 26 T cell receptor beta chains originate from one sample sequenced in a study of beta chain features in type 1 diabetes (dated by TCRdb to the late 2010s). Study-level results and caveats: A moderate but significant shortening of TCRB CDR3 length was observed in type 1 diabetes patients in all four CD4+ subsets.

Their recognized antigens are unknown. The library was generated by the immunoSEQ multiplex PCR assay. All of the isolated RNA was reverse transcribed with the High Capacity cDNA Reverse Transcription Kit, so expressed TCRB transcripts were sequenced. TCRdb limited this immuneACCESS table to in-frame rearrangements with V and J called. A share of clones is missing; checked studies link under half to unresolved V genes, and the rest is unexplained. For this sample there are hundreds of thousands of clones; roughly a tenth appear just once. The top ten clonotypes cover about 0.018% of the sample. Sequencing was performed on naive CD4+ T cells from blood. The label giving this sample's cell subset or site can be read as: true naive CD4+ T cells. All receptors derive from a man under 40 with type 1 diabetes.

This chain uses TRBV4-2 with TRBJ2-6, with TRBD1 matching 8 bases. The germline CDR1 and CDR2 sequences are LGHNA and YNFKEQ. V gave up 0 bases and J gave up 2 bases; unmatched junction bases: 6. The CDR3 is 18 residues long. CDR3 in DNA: TGTGCCAGCAGCCAAGAGGTCAGGGGGCCCCCTGGGGCCAACGTCCTGACTTTC. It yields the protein CASSQEVRGPPGANVLTF.

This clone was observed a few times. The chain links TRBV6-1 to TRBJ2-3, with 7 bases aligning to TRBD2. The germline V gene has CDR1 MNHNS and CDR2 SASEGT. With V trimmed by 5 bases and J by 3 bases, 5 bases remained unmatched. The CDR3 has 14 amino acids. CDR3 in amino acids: CASSNEAGTDTQYF. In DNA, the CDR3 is TGTGCCAGCAGTAACGAAGCGGGAACAGATACGCAGTATTTT.

The CDR3 nucleotides are TGTGCCAGCAGCCGAGGGACAGGACTCTACGAGCAGTACTTC. It encodes CASSRGTGLYEQYF. The chain combines TRBV7-9 with TRBJ2-7, with TRBD1 matching over 8 bases. CDR1 is SEHNR and CDR2 is FQNEAQ in the germline V gene (reference sequence). J was trimmed by 3 bases and V by 5 bases; bases with no gene match: 6. This CDR3 is 14 amino acids long.

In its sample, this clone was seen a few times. The DNA of the CDR3 is TGCAGCACCCTTCAGGGGTCTAGCACTGAAGCTTTCTTT. It specifies CSTLQGSSTEAFF. The rearrangement joins TRBV29-1 to TRBJ1-1, with TRBD1 as a possible D gene (6 bases). The CDR3 length is 13 residues. CDR1 is SQVTM and CDR2 is ANQGSEA in the germline V gene. V lost 8 bases to trimming and J lost 4 bases, with 17 bases between them.

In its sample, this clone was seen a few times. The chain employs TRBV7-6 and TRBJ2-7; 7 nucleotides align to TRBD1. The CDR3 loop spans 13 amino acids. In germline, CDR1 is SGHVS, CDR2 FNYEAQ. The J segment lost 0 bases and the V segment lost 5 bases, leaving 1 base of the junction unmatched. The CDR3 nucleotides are TGTGCCAGCAGCCGGGACAGCTCCTACGAGCAGTACTTC. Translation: CASSRDSSYEQYF.

CDR3 sequence: CAGADSSTTDTQYF. DNA for the CDR3: TGTGCGGGAGCGGACAGCTCCACCACAGATACGCAGTATTTT. The J gene is TRBJ2-3, the V gene TRBV2; TRBD1 is a possible D gene (6 bases). Germline-derived CDR1 and CDR2 are SNHLY and FYNNEI. The CDR3 consists of 14 residues.

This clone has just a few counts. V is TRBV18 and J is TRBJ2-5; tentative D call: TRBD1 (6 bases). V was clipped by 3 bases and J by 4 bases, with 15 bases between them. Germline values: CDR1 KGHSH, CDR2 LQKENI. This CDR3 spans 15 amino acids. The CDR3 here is CASSPRQGSGETQYF. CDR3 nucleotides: TGTGCCAGCTCACCCCGGCAGGGGAGTGGAGAGACCCAGTACTTC. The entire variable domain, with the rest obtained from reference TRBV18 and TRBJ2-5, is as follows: NAGVMQNPRHLVRRRGQEARLRCSPMKGHSHVYWYRQLPEEGLKFMVYLQKENIIDESGMPKERFSAEFPKEGPSILRIQQVVRGDSAAYFCASSPRQGSGETQYFGPGTRLLVL.

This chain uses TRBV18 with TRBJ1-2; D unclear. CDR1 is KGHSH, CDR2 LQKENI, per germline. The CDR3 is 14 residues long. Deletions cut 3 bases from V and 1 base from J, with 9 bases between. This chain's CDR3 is CASSPLPVNYGYTF. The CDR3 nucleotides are TGTGCCAGCTCACCGCTTCCAGTTAACTATGGCTACACCTTC.

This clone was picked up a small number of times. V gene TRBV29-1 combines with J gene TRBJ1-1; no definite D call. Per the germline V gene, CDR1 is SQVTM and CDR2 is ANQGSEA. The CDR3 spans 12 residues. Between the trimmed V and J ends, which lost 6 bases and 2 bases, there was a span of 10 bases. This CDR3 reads CSVLKTNTEAFF. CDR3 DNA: TGCAGCGTGCTCAAGACAAACACTGAAGCTTTCTTT.

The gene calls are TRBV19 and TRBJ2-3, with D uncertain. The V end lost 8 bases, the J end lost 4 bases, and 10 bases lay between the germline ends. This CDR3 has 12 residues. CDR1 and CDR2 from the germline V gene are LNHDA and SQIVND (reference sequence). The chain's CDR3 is CASETSADTQYF. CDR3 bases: TGTGCCAGTGAAACCAGCGCAGATACGCAGTATTTT.

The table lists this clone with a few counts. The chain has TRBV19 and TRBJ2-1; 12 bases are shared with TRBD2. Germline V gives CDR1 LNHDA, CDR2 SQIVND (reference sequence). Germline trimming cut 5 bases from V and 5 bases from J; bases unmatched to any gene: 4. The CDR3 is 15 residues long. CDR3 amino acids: CASSWLAGGNNEQFF. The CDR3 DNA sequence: TGTGCCAGTAGTTGGCTAGCGGGGGGGAACAATGAGCAGTTCTTC.

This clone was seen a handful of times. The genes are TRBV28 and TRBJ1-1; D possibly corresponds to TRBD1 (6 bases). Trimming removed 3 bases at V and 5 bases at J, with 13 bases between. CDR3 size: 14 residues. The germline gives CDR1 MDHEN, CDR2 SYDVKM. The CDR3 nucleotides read TGTGCCAGCAGTTTCCCAGGGGAGAGGACTGAAGCTTTCTTT. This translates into CASSFPGERTEAFF.

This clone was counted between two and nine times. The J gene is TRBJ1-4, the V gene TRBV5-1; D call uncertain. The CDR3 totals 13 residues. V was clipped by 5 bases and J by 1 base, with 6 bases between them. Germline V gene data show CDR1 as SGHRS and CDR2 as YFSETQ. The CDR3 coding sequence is TGCGCCAGCAGGAGGGAAACTAATGAAAAACTGTTTTTT. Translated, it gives CASRRETNEKLFF.

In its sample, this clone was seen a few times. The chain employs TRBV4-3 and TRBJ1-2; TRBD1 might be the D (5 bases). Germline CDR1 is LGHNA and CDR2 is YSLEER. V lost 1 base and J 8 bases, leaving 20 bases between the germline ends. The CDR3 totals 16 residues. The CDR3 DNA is TGCGCCAGCAGCCAAGGGAGGAACGGGGGATTACCCGGCTACACCTTC. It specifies CASSQGRNGGLPGYTF.

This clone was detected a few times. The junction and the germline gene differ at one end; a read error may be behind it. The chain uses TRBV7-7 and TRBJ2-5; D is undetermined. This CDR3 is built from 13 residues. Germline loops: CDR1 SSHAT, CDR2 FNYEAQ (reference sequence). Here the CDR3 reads CASSLSRRETQYF. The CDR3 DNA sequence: TGTGCTAGCAGCTTATCCAGGCGAGAGACCCAGTACTTC.

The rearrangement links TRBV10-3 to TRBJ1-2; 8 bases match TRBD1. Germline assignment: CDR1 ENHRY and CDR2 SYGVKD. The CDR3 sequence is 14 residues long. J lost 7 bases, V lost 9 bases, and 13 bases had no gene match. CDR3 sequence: CAISNADRAGGYTF. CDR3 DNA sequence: TGTGCCATTTCTAATGCGGACAGGGCTGGTGGCTACACCTTC.

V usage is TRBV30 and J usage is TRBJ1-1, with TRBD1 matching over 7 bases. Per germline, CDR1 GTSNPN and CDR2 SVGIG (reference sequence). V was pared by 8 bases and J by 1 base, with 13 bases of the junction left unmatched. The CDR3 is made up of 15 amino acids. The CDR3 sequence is CARTPNRGRNTEAFF. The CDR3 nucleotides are TGTGCCCGTACTCCAAACAGGGGTAGGAACACTGAAGCTTTCTTT.

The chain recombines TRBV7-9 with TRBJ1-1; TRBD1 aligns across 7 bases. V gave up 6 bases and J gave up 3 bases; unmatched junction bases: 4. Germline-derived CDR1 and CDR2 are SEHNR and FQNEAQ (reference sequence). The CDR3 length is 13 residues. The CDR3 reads CASRFTGDTEAFF. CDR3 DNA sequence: TGTGCCAGCAGATTCACAGGGGACACTGAAGCTTTCTTT.

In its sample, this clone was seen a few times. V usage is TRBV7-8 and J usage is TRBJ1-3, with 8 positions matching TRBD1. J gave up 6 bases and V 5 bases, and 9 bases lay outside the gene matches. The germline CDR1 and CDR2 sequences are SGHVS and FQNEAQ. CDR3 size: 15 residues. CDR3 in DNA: TGTGCCAGCAGCATGAACAGGGGGTTGCAAAACACCATATATTTT. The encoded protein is CASSMNRGLQNTIYF.

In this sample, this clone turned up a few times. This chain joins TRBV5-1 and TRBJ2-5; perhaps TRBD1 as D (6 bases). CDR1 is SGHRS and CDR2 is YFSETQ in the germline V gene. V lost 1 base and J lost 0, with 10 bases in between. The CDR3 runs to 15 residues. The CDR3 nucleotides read TGCGCCAGCAGCTTGACAGGGTTTAACCAAGAGACCCAGTACTTC. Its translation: CASSLTGFNQETQYF.

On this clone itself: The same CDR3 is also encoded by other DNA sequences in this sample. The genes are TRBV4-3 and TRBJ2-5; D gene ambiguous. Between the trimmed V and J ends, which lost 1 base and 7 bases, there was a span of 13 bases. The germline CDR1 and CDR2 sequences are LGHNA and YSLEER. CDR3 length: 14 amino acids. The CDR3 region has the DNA TGCGCCAGCAGCCAAGTGTTCAGAGGCTCGACCCAGTACTTC. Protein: CASSQVFRGSTQYF.

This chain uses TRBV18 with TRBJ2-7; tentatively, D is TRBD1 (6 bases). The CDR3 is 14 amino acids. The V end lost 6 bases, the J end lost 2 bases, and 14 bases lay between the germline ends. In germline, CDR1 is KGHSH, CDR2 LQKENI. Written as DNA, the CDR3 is TGTGCCAGCTCCCTACAGGGAAACCCCTACGAGCAGTACTTC. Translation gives CASSLQGNPYEQYF.

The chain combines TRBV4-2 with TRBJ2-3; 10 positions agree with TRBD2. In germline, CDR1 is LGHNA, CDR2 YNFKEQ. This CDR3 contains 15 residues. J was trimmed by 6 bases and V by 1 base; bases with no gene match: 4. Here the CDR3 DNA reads TGTGCCAGCAGCCAAGTAGCGGGGGGAGGGGATACGCAGTATTTT. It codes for CASSQVAGGGDTQYF.

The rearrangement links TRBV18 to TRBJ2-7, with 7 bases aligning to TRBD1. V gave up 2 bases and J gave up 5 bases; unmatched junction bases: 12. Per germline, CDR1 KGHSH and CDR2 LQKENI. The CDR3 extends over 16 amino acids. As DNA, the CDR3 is TGTGCCAGCTCACCATATACAGGGGCCAGCACCCACGAGCAGTACTTC. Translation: CASSPYTGASTHEQYF. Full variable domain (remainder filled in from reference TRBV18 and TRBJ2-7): NAGVMQNPRHLVRRRGQEARLRCSPMKGHSHVYWYRQLPEEGLKFMVYLQKENIIDESGMPKERFSAEFPKEGPSILRIQQVVRGDSAAYFCASSPYTGASTHEQYFGPGTRLTVT.

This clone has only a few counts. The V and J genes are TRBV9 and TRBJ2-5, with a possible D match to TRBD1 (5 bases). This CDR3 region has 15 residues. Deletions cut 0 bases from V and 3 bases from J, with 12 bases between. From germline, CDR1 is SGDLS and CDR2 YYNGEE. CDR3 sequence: CASSVAGGREETQYF. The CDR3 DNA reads TGTGCCAGCAGCGTAGCGGGCGGCAGGGAAGAGACCCAGTACTTC.

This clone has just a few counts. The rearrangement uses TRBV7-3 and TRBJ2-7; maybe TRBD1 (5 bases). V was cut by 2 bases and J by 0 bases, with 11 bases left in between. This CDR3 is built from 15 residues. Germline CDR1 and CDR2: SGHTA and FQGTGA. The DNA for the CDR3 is TGTGCCAGCAGCTTAGGCCCTGACAGCTCCTACGAGCAGTACTTC. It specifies CASSLGPDSSYEQYF.